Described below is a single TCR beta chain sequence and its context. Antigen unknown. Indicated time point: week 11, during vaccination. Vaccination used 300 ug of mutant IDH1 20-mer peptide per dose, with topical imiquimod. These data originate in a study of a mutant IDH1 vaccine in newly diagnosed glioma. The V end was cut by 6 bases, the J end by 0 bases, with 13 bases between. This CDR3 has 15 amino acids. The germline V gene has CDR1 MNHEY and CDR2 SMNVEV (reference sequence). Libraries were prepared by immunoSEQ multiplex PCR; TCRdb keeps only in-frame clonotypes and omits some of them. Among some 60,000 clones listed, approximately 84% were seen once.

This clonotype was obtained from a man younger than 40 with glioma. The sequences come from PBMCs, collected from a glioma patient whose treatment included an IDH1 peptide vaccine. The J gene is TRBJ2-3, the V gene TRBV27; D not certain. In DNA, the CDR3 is TGTGCCAGCAGCGTGGGGATCCTAAGCACAGATACGCAGTATTTT. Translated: CASSVGILSTDTQYF.